The sequence of this TCR beta chain was determined in a study of T cells in narcolepsy. Whole-study context: Patients with NT1 or NT2 and healthy control donors were enrolled.

The CDR3 runs 13 residues. Germline assignment: CDR1 LNHDA and CDR2 SQIVND (reference sequence). With V trimmed by 5 bases and J by 6 bases, 6 bases remained unmatched. Study-wide results and limits: Autoreactive clone sequences were missing from some blood memory CD4+ repertoires. Comparing one patient's CSF and blood CD4+ clonotypes highlighted HCRT- and TRIB2-specific autoreactive clonotypes.

TCRdb keeps only in-frame clones here, not all; method: immunoSEQ multiplex PCR. The sample lists roughly 34,000 clones, 84% occurring once. This clone has only one observation. Antigen: not known. The source of this sequence is a human donor with narcolepsy. The sequencing input was CD45RA- memory CD4+ T cells from PBMCs. The chain recombines TRBV19 with TRBJ1-1, with 7 bases fitting TRBD1. The CDR3 DNA sequence: TGTGCCAGTAGTGCCGAGGACAGGTCTGAAGCTTTCTTT. As protein: CASSAEDRSEAFF.